This passage covers 15 T cell receptor beta chains from one sample sequenced in a study of blood T cells in healthy people across ages. It was with a sample-barcoded 5' primer and a J-beta primer mix that a second PCR of about 7 to 12 cycles was run. TCRdb passed the 5' RACE reads through MiXCR, listing each CDR3 protein once. The table lists over a million distinct CDR3 sequences, around two fifths of them singletons, with 7.9% in the top ten. The sequenced sample consisted of blood. The receptor source for this set is a woman aged 18-35 years in good health.

This clonotype was counted a few times. CDR3 in amino acids: CASSLKGDRVTDTQYF. CDR3 DNA sequence: TGTGCCAGCAGTTTAAAAGGGGACAGGGTCACAGATACGCAGTATTTT. The chain is built from TRBV27 and TRBJ2-3; 9 nucleotides align to TRBD1. The J segment lost 2 bases and the V segment lost 2 bases, leaving 5 bases of the junction unmatched. CDR1 and CDR2 from the germline V gene are MNHEY and SMNVEV (reference sequence). There are 16 residues in the CDR3.

The V and J genes are TRBV6-6 and TRBJ2-1, with D tentatively TRBD1 or TRBD2 (5 bases each). The V gene lost 8 bases and the J gene lost 4 bases, with 18 bases spanning the gap. This CDR3 spans 15 amino acids. CDR1 MNHNY and CDR2 SVGAGI come from the germline V gene (reference sequence). The CDR3 DNA reads TGTGCCAGCGTCCCAACGGGGCGGCAGTACAATGAGCAGTTCTTC. It codes for CASVPTGRQYNEQFF.

This clonotype has a single count. The chain uses TRBV6-6 and TRBJ1-5; no clear D. This CDR3 spans 15 amino acids. Germline values: CDR1 MNHNY, CDR2 SVGAGI (reference sequence). Trimming took off 2 bases at V and 3 bases at J, with 11 bases between the two ends. CDR3 protein: CASSYVGIPNQPQHF. DNA for the CDR3: TGTGCCAGCAGTTACGTGGGGATCCCCAATCAGCCCCAGCATTTT.

CDR3 sequence: CASSITQGTRQPQHF. CDR3 DNA sequence: TGTGCCAGCAGTATAACACAGGGAACCCGACAGCCCCAGCATTTT. V usage is TRBV27 and J usage is TRBJ1-5; a possible D gene is TRBD1 (6 bases). Germline V gene sequence: CDR1 MNHEY, CDR2 SMNVEV (reference sequence). Trimming stripped 5 bases from V and 7 bases from J, with 18 bases between. This CDR3 spans 15 amino acids.

This clonotype was recorded a few times. This chain links TRBV29-1 with TRBJ1-1, with D possibly matching TRBD1 (6 bases). CDR3 length equals 16 residues. Per germline, CDR1 SQVTM and CDR2 ANQGSEA. V shed 4 bases and J shed 0 bases, with 18 bases lying between them. The CDR3 sequence: CSVVGGGRRMNTEAFF. The CDR3 DNA reads TGCAGCGTTGTGGGGGGGGGGCGCCGCATGAACACTGAAGCTTTCTTT.

The chain carries TRBV9 and TRBJ2-7; TRBD2 aligns across 7 bases. Germline V gene data show CDR1 as SGDLS and CDR2 as YYNGEE. This CDR3 is built from 15 residues. Losses at the gene ends were 0 bases for V and 6 bases for J; bases not matched to a gene: 9. The CDR3 protein is CASSVGGGDIGEQYF. CDR3 DNA: TGTGCCAGCAGCGTAGGGGGAGGGGATATCGGCGAGCAGTACTTC.

The chain couples TRBV19 to TRBJ2-5; 13 positions match TRBD2. V lost 5 bases, J lost 4 bases, and 4 bases stayed unmatched. The CDR3 has 15 amino acids. From germline, CDR1 is LNHDA and CDR2 SQIVND (reference sequence). CDR3 bases: TGTGCCAGTAGTTGGACTAGCGGGAGTCGAGAGACCCAGTACTTC. The encoded protein is CASSWTSGSRETQYF. The full variable domain, its missing parts supplied by reference TRBV19 and TRBJ2-5, is DGGITQSPKYLFRKEGQNVTLSCEQNLNHDAMYWYRQDPGQGLRLIYYSQIVNDFQKGDIAEGYSVSREKKESFPLTVTSAQKNPTAFYLCASSWTSGSRETQYFGPGTRLLVL.

This clonotype has a single count. V usage is TRBV20-1 and J usage is TRBJ2-2; D is unclear. CDR3 length: 13 amino acids. CDR1 DFQATT and CDR2 SNEGSKA come from the germline V gene (reference sequence). The ends were cut back, 6 bases at V and 2 bases at J, with 10 bases in the middle. The CDR3: CSARQLNTGELFF. The CDR3 DNA follows: TGCAGTGCCCGGCAGTTAAACACCGGGGAGCTGTTTTTT.

The genes are TRBV20-1 and TRBJ2-3; D not resolved. The CDR3 sequence is 16 residues long. Trimming left V 3 bases short and J 4 bases short, with 20 bases between. CDR1 DFQATT and CDR2 SNEGSKA come from the germline V gene (reference sequence). The CDR3 sequence is CSASESRTVFADTQYF. In DNA, the CDR3 is TGCAGTGCTAGCGAATCGCGGACGGTTTTCGCAGATACGCAGTATTTT.

This clonotype was observed a few times. A much larger clone sits a single nucleotide away, making a read error possible. The rearrangement joins TRBV20-1 to TRBJ2-7; TRBD2 aligns across 11 bases. Germline loops: CDR1 DFQATT, CDR2 SNEGSKA (reference sequence). J was trimmed by 7 bases and V by 6 bases; bases with no gene match: 11. The CDR3 spans 14 residues. The CDR3 nucleotides read TGCAGTGCCCATAGCGGGAGGGTTGGAGATGAGCAGTACTTC. Its translation is CSAHSGRVGDEQYF.

V usage is TRBV10-3 and J usage is TRBJ2-4; TRBD1 or TRBD2 may be the D gene (5 bases each). The CDR3 consists of 15 residues. Germline assignment: CDR1 ENHRY and CDR2 SYGVKD. V was trimmed by 5 bases and J by 8 bases, leaving 19 bases between them. The chain's CDR3 is CAISQGPTEDDIQYF. DNA of the CDR3: TGTGCCATCAGTCAGGGACCGACGGAGGACGACATTCAGTACTTC.

About this clonotype: Mismatch with germline at one junction end may stem from a read error. The gene calls are TRBV19 and TRBJ2-3; D gene uncertain. CDR3 length: 14 residues. CDR1 is LNHDA and CDR2 is SQIVND in the germline V gene (reference sequence). CDR3 amino acids: CASSKMGLTDTQYF. DNA for the CDR3: TGTGCCAGCAGTAAGATGGGGTTGACAGATACGCAGTATTTT.

This clonotype was detected ten times or more. The chain employs TRBV3-1 and TRBJ2-2; maybe TRBD1 (5 bases). In germline, CDR1 is LGHDT, CDR2 YNNKEL (reference sequence). The CDR3 has 13 residues. Trimming stripped 2 bases from V and 4 bases from J, with 5 bases between. The CDR3: CASSQQGTGELFF. The CDR3 DNA reads as TGTGCCAGCAGCCAACAGGGCACCGGGGAGCTGTTTTTT. The whole variable domain, filled in from reference TRBV3-1 and TRBJ2-2, reads DTAVSQTPKYLVTQMGNDKSIKCEQNLGHDTMYWYKQDSKKFLKIMFSYNNKELIINETVPNRFSPKSPDKAHLNLHINSLELGDSAVYFCASSQQGTGELFFGEGSRLTVL.

V gene TRBV12-3 or TRBV12-4 combines with J gene TRBJ2-7, with 8 bases fitting TRBD1. There are 13 residues in the CDR3. V was clipped by 6 bases and J by 5 bases; unmatched bases: 6. CDR3 bases: TGTGCCAGCAGCTTGGACAGGGACCACGAGCAGTACTTC. Its protein product is CASSLDRDHEQYF.

This chain uses TRBV14 with TRBJ2-1; 10 bases align to TRBD2. Trimming at V came to 4 bases and at J to 6 bases, leaving 12 bases not matched to a gene. This CDR3 region has 17 residues. Germline V lookup: CDR1 SGHDN, CDR2 FVKESK. In nucleotides, the CDR3 is TGTGCCAGCAGCCTTACTCTCTCGAGCGGGAGGGGCAATGAGCAGTTCTTC. Translation gives CASSLTLSSGRGNEQFF.